This T cell receptor (beta chain) emerged from a study of T cells after yellow fever vaccination. One entry per CDR3 protein results from TCRdb running MiXCR on the 5' RACE reads. The sample comprises 250,000 to 350,000 distinct CDR3 sequences, around 4.3% of which are singletons, and roughly a fifth rests with the top ten. CDR1 is DFQATT and CDR2 is SNEGSKA in the germline V gene (reference sequence). This CDR3 has 13 amino acids. Trimming cost V 7 bases and J 3 bases, with 15 bases left between them. This clonotype was observed many times. V usage is TRBV20-1 and J usage is TRBJ1-1; no clear D. The sample here was PBMCs, taken 15 days after the yellow fever booster vaccination. This TCR derives from a man younger than 35 who received the YFV17D yellow fever vaccine. The CDR3 is CSVQEGRDTEAFF. CDR3 bases: TGCAGTGTTCAAGAGGGCCGGGACACTGAAGCTTTCTTT.